The T cell receptor beta chain under discussion was sequenced for a study of T cells in Graves' hyperthyroidism and ophthalmopathy. Study-level findings and limits: Expanded thyroid clonotypes (above 0.001) were mostly also found in blood.

The CDR3 covers 16 residues. V trimming: 3 bases; J trimming: 1 base; junction bases outside the gene matches: 5. The TCR beta CDR3 regions underwent amplification using RNA transcripts as the source. Using the HTBI primer set, a first-round RT-PCR was run on the TCR CDR3. TCRdb processed the multiplex PCR reads anew with MiXCR; each CDR3 protein has one entry. Altogether fewer than 650,000 distinct CDR3 sequences are present, around 13% being singletons, with the ten largest covering more than 11%. This clonotype was seen a few times. Its antigen remains unidentified. PBMCs were obtained from approximately 9.2 ml fresh peripheral blood.

The sequenced material came from blood. The J gene is TRBJ1-5, the V gene TRBV12-3 or TRBV12-4; 8 bases fit TRBD1. The receptor's source is a middle-aged woman with Graves' hyperthyroidism. As DNA, the CDR3 is TGTGCCAGCAGTTTTAGTCAGGGGGCGAGCAATCAGCCCCAGCATTTT. This encodes CASSFSQGASNQPQHF.